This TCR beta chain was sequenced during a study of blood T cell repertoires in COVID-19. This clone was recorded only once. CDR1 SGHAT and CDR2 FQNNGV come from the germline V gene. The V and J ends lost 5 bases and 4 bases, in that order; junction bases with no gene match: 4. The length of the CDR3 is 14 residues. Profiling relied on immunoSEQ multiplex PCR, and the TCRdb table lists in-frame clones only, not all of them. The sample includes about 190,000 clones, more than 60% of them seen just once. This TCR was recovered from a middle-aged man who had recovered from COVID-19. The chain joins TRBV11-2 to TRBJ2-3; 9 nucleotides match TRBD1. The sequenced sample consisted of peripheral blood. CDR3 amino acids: CASSQDRGADTQYF. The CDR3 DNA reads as TGTGCCAGCAGCCAGGACAGGGGTGCAGATACGCAGTATTTT.